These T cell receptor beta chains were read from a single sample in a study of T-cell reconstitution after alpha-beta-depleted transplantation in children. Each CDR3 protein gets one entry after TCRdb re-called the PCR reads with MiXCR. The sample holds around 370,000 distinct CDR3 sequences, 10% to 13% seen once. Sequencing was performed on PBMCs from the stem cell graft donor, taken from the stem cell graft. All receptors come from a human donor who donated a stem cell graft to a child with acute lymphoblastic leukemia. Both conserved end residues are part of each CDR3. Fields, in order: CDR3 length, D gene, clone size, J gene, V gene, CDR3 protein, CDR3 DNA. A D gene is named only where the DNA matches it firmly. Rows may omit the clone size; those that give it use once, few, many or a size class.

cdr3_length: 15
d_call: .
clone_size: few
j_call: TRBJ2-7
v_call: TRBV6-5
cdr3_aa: CASRKHSTDSYEQYF
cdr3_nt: TGTGCCAGCAGAAAGCACTCGACGGACTCCTACGAGCAGTACTTC

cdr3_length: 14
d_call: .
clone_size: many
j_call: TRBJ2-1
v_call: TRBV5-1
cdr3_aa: CASSLGQGQDEQFF
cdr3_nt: TGCGCCAGCAGCTTGGGGCAGGGTCAAGATGAGCAGTTCTTC

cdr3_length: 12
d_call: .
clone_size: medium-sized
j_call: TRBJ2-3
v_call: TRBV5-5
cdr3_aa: CASSLWADTQYF
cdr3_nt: TGTGCCAGCAGCTTGTGGGCAGATACGCAGTATTTT

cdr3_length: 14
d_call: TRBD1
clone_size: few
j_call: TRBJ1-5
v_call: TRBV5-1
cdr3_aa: CARDRDVGNQPQHF
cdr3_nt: TGCGCCAGGGACAGGGACGTAGGCAATCAGCCCCAGCATTTT

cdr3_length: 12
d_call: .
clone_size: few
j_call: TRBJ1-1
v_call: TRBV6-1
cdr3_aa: CASRPPYTEAFF
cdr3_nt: TGTGCCAGCAGACCTCCCTACACTGAAGCTTTCTTT

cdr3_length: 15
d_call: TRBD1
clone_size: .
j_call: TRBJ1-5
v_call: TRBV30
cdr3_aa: CAWSPRTGNNQPQHF
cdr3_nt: TGTGCCTGGAGTCCTAGGACAGGGAACAATCAGCCCCAGCATTTT

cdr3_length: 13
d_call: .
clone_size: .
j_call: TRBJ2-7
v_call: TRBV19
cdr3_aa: CASGSGLTYEQYF
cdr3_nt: TGTGCCAGCGGTAGCGGCCTCACCTACGAGCAGTACTTC

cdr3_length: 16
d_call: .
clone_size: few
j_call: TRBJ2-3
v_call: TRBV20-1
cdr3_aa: CSARSAGEGSTDTQYF
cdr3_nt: TGCAGTGCTAGGTCGGCAGGGGAAGGGAGCACAGATACGCAGTATTTT

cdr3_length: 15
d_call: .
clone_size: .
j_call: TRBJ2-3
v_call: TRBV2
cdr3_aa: CASSGTRKGTDTQYF
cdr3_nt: TGTGCCAGCAGTGGGACCCGAAAAGGTACAGATACGCAGTATTTT

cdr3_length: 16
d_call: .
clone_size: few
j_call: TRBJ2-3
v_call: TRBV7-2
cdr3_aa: CASSSKRPELTDTQYF
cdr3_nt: TGTGCCAGCAGCTCGAAAAGGCCAGAACTCACAGATACGCAGTATTTT

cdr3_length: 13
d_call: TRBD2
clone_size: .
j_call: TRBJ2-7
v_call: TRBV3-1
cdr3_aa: CASSRLAGYEQYF
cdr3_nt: TGTGCCAGCAGTCGACTAGCGGGATACGAGCAGTACTTC

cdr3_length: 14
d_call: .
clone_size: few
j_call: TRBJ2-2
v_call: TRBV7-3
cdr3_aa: CASSFGVNTGELFF
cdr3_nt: TGTGCCAGCAGCTTCGGGGTAAACACCGGGGAGCTGTTTTTT

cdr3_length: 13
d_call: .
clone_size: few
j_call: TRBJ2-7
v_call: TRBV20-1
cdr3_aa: CSARQQGSYEQYF
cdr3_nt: TGCAGTGCTAGGCAGCAGGGGTCGTACGAGCAGTACTTC

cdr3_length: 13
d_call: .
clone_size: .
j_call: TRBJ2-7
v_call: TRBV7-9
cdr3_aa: CASNKEQSYEQYF
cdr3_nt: TGTGCCAGCAATAAGGAACAGTCCTACGAGCAGTACTTC

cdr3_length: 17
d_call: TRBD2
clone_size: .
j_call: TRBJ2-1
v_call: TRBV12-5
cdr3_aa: CASGRRVAGVGDNEQFF
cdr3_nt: TGTGCTAGTGGCCGAAGAGTAGCGGGTGTGGGGGACAATGAGCAGTTCTTC

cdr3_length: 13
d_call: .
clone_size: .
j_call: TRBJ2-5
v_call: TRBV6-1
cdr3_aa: CASSEGQQETQYF
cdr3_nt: TGTGCCAGCAGTGAGGGACAACAAGAGACCCAGTACTTC

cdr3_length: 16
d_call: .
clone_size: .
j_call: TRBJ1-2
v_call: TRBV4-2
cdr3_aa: CASSQDWGLSRHGYTF
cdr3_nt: TGTGCCAGCAGCCAAGATTGGGGGCTAAGTCGTCATGGCTACACCTTC

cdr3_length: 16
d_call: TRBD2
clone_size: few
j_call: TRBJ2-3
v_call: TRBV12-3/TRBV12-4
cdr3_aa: CASSLRISGRATAQYF
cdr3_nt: TGTGCCAGCAGTTTACGTATTAGCGGGAGGGCCACTGCGCAGTATTTT

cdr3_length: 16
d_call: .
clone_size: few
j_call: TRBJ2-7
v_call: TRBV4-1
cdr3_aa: CASSQDPGLGFYEQYF
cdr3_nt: TGCGCCAGCAGCCAAGATCCGGGACTGGGGTTCTACGAGCAGTACTTC

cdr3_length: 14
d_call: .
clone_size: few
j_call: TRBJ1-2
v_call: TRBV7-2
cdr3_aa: CASSLGGVYYGYTF
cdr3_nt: TGTGCCAGCAGCTTAGGAGGGGTATACTATGGCTACACCTTC

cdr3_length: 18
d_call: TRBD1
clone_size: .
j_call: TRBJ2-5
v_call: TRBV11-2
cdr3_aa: CASSLGETGNFREGTQYF
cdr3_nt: TGTGCCAGCAGCTTAGGGGAGACAGGGAATTTTCGGGAAGGGACCCAGTACTTC

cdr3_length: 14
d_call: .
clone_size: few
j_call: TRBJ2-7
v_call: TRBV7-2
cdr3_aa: CASSLVEGSYEQYF
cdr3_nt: TGTGCCAGCAGCTTAGTAGAAGGCTCCTACGAGCAGTACTTC

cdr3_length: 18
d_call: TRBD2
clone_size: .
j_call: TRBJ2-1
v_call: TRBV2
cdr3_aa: CASSVSLMSGRAYNEQFF
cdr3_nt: TGTGCCAGCAGTGTGAGTTTAATGAGCGGGAGGGCCTACAATGAGCAGTTCTTC

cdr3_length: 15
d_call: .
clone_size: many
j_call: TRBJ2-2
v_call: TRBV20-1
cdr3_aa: CSARAKRSYTGELFF
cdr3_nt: TGCAGTGCTAGAGCAAAGCGGAGCTACACCGGGGAGCTGTTTTTT

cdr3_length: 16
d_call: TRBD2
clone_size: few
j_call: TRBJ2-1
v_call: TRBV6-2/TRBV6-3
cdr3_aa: CASRRQAGKAYNEQFF
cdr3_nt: TGTGCCAGCAGAAGACAAGCGGGAAAAGCTTACAATGAGCAGTTCTTC

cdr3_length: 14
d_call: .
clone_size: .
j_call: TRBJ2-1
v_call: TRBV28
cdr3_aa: CASSFSRNYNEQFF
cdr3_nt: TGTGCCAGCAGTTTCAGCCGAAACTACAATGAGCAGTTCTTC

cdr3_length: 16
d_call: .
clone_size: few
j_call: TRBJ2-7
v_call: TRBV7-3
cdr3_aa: CASSLGPGYPEYEQYF
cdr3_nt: TGTGCCAGCAGCTTAGGTCCAGGCTACCCCGAATACGAGCAGTACTTC

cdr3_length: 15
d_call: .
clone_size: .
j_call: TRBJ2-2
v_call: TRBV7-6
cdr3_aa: CASSLEGQGDGELFF
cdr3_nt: TGTGCCAGCAGCTTAGAGGGTCAAGGGGACGGGGAGCTGTTTTTT

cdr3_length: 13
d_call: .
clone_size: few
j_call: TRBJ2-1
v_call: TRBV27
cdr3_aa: CASSVGLASEQFF
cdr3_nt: TGTGCCAGCAGTGTCGGACTCGCGTCTGAGCAGTTCTTC

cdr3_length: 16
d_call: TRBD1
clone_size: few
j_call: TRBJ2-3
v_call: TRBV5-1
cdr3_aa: CASSSEGQGVTDTQYF
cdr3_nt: TGCGCCAGCAGCTCCGAGGGACAGGGTGTCACAGATACGCAGTATTTT

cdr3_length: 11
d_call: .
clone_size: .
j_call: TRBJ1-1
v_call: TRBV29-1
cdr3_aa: CSVAENTEAFF
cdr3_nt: TGCAGCGTTGCAGAGAACACTGAAGCTTTCTTT

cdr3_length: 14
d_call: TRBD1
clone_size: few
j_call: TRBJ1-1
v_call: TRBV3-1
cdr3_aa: CASSQDPGQGEAFF
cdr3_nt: TGTGCCAGCAGCCAAGATCCGGGACAGGGCGAAGCTTTCTTT

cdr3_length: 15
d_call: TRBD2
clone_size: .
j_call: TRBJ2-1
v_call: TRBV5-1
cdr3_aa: CASSPRAGGYNEQFF
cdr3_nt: TGCGCCAGCAGCCCCCGGGCGGGAGGCTACAATGAGCAGTTCTTC

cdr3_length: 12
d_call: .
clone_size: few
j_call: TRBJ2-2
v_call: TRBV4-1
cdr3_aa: CASSPAPGELFF
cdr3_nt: TGCGCCAGCAGCCCAGCCCCCGGGGAGCTGTTTTTT

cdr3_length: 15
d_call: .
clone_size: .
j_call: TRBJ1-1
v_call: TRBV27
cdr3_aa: CASSLNRQMNTEAFF
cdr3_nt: TGTGCCAGCAGTTTAAATCGACAGATGAACACTGAAGCTTTCTTT

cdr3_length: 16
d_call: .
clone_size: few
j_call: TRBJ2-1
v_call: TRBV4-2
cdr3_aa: CASSQGGGQEINEQFF
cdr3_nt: TGTGCCAGCAGCCAAGGGGGGGGACAGGAGATCAATGAGCAGTTCTTC